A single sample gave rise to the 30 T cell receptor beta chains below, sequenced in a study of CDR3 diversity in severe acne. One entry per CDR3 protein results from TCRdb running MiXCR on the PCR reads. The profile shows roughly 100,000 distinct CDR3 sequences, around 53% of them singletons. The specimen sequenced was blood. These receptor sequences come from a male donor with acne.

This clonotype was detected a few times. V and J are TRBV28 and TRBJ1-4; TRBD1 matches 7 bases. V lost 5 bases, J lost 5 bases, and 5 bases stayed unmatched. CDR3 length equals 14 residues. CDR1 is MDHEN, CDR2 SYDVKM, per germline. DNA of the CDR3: TGTGCCAGCAGTCCTCCGGGACAGAATGAAAAACTGTTTTTT. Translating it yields CASSPPGQNEKLFF. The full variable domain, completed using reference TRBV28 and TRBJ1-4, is DVKVTQSSRYLVKRTGEKVFLECVQDMDHENMFWYRQDPGLGLRLIYFSYDVKMKEKGDIPEGYSVSREKKERFSLILESASTNQTSMYLCASSPPGQNEKLFFGSGTQLSVL.

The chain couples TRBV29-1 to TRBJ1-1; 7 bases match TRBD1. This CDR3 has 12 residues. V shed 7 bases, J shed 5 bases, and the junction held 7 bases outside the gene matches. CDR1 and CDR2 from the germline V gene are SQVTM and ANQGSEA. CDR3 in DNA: TGCAGCGCCGGGGACAGCCGGACTGAAGCTTTCTTT. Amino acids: CSAGDSRTEAFF.

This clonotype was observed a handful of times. The CDR3 DNA is TGTGCCAGCAATGGGGACAGTCTTCCTGAAGCTTTCTTT. As protein: CASNGDSLPEAFF. The V gene is TRBV12-3 or TRBV12-4, the J gene TRBJ1-1; 7 bases are shared with TRBD1. V lost 7 bases to trimming and J lost 6 bases; unmatched junction nucleotides: 8. This CDR3 region has 13 residues.

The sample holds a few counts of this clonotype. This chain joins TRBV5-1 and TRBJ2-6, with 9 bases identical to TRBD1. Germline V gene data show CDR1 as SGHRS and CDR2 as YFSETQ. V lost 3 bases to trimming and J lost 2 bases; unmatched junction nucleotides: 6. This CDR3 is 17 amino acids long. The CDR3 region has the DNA TGCGCCAGCAGCTCCGGGACAGGGCAACCTGGGGCCAACGTCCTGACTTTC. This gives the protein CASSSGTGQPGANVLTF.

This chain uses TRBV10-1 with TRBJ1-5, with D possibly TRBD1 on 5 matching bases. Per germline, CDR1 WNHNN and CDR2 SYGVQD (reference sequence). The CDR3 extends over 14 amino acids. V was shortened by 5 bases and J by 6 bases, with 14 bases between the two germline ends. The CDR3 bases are TGCGCCAGCAGTAGCGGGGCCGCGGGTCAGCCCCAGCATTTT. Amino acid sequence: CASSSGAAGQPQHF.

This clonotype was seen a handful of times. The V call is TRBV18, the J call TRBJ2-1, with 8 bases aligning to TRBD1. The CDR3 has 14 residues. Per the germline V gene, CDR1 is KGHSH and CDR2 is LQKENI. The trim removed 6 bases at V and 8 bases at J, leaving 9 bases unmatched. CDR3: CASSPGTGKYEQFF. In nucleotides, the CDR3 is TGTGCCAGCTCGCCCGGGACAGGAAAGTATGAGCAGTTCTTC.

In DNA, the CDR3 is TGCAGTGCCAGCAGCAGATACGAGCAGTACTTC. It codes for CSASSRYEQYF. This chain connects TRBV20-1 to TRBJ2-7; no firm D call. This CDR3 comprises 11 residues. CDR1 is DFQATT, CDR2 SNEGSKA, per germline (reference sequence). Trimming pared 6 bases from V and 4 bases from J, leaving 10 bases between.

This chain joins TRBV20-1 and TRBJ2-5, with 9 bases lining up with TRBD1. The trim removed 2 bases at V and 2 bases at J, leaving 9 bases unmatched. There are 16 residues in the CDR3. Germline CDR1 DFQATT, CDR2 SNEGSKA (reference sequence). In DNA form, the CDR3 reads TGCAGTGCTAGACCCGACAGGGGGATAAGACAAGAGACCCAGTACTTC. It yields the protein CSARPDRGIRQETQYF.

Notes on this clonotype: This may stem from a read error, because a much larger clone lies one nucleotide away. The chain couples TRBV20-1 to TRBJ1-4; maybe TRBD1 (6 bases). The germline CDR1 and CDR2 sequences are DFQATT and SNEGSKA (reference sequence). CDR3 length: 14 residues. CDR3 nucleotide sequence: TGCAGTGCTAGAGATATGGGGGCTGGTGAAGAACTGTTTTTT. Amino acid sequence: CSARDMGAGEELFF.

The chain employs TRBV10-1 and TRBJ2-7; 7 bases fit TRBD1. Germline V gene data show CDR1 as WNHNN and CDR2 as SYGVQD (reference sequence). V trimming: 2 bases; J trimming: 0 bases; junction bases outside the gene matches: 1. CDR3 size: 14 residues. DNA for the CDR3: TGCGCCAGCAGTGAGGGGGACAGCTCCTACGAGCAGTACTTC. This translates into CASSEGDSSYEQYF.

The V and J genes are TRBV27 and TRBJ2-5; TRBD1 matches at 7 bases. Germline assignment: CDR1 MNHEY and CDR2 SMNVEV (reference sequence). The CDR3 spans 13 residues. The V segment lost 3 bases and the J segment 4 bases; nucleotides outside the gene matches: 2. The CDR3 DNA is TGTGCCAGCAGTTTCGCAGGGGGAGAGACCCAGTACTTC. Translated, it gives CASSFAGGETQYF.

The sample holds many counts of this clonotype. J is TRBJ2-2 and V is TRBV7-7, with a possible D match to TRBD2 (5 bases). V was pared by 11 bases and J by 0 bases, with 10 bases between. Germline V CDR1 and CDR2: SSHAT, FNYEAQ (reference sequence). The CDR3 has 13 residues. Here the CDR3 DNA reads TGTGCCGGAGGTGGGCCGAACACCGGGGAGCTGTTTTTT. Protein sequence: CAGGGPNTGELFF.

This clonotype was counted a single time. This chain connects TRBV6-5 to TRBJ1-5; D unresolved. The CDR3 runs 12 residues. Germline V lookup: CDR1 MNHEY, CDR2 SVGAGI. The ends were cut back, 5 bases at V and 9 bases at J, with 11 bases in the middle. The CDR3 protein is CASSPHQRPQHF. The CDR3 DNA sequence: TGTGCCAGCAGTCCCCATCAACGGCCCCAGCATTTT.

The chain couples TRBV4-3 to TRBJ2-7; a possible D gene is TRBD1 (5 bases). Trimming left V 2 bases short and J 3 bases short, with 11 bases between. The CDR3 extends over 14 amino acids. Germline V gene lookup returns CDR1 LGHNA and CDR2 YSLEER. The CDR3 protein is CASSQPGILYEQYF. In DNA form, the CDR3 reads TGCGCCAGCAGCCAACCAGGGATACTCTACGAGCAGTACTTC.

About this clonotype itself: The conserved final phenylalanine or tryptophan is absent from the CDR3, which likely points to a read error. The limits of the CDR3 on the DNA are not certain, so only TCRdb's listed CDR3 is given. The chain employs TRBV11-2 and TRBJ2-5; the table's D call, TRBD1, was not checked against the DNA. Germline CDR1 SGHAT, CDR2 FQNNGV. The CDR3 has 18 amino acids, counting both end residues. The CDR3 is CASSLAGPPGEYGYTFGS.

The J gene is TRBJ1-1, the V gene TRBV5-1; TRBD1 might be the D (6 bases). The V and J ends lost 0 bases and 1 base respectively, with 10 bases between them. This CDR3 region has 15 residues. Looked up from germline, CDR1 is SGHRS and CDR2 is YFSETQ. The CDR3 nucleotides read TGCGCCAGCAGCTTGGTTTGGGGGGCGAACACTGAAGCTTTCTTT. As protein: CASSLVWGANTEAFF.

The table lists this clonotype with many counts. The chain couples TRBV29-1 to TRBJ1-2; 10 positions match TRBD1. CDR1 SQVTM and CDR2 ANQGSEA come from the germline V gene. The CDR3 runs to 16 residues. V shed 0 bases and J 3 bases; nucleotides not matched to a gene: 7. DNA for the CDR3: TGCAGCGTTGAAGATCTTCGGGGACAGGGGCACTATGGCTACACCTTC. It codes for CSVEDLRGQGHYGYTF.

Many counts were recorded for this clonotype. Here the CDR3 reads CASSFGGGNEQFF. CDR3 in DNA: TGTGCCAGCAGCTTCGGGGGAGGGAATGAGCAGTTCTTC. V gene TRBV7-3 combines with J gene TRBJ2-1; 7 bases map to TRBD2. The CDR3 spans 13 residues. Germline V CDR1 and CDR2: SGHTA, FQGTGA. J was trimmed by 7 bases and V by 3 bases; bases with no gene match: 3.

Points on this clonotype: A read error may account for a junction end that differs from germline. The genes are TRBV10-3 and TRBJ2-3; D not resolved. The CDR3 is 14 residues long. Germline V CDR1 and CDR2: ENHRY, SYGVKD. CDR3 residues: CATSDQTSTDTQYF. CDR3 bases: TGTGCCACCAGTGACCAGACCAGCACAGATACGCAGTATTTT.

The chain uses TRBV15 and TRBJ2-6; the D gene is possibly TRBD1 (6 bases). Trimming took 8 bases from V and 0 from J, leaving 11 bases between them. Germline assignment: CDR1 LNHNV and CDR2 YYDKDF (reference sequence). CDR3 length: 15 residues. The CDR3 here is CATGDRSSGANVLTF. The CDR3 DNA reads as TGTGCCACCGGTGACAGGTCCTCTGGGGCCAACGTCCTGACTTTC.

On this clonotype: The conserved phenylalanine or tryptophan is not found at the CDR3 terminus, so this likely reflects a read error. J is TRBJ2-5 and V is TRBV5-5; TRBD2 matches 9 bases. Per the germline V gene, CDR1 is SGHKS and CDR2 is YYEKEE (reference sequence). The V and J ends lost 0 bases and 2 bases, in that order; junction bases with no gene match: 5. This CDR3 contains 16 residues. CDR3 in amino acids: CASSLALAGWQETQYS. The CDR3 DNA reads TGTGCCAGCAGCTTGGCCCTAGCGGGATGGCAAGAGACCCAGTACTCC.

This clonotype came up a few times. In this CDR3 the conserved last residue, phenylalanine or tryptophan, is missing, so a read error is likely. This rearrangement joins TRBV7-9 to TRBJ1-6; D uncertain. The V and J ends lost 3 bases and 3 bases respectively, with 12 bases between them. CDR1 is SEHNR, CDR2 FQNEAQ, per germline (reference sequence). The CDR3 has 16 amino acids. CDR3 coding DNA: TGTGCCAGCAGCTTCACCCGAGGCGGCTATAATTCACCCCTCCACCTT. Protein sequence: CASSFTRGGYNSPLHL.

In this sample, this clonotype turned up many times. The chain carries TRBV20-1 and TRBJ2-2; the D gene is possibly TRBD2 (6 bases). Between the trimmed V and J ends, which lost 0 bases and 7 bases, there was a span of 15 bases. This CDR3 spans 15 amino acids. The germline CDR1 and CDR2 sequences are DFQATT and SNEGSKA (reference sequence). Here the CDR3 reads CSARDMGGLFGELFF. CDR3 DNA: TGCAGTGCTAGAGATATGGGGGGTCTGTTCGGGGAGCTGTTTTTT.

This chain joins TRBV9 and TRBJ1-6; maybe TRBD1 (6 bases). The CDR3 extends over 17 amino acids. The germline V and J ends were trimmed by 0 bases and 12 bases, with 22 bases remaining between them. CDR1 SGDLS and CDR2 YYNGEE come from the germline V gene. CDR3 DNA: TGTGCCAGCAGCGTAGACCCGGGTTCGGGGGCCGGGGAACCCCTCCACTTT. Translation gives CASSVDPGSGAGEPLHF.

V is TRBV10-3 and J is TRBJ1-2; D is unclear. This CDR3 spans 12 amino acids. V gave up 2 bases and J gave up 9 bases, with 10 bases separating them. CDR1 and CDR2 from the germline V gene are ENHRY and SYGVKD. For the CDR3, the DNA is TGTGCCATCAGTGAGGCAGAGGGCCGCTACACCTTC. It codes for CAISEAEGRYTF.

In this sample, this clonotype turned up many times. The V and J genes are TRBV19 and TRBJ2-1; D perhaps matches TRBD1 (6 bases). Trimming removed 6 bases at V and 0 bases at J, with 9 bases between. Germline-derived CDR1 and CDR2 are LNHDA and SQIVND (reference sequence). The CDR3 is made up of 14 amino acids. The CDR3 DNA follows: TGTGCCAGTAGGGACAGTTTCTCCTACAATGAGCAGTTCTTC. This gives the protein CASRDSFSYNEQFF.

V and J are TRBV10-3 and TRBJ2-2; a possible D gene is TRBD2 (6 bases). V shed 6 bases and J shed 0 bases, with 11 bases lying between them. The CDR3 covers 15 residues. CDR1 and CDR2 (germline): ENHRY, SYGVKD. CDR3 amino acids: CAIRLTSPNTGELFF. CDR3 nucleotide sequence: TGTGCCATCAGACTCACTAGCCCGAACACCGGGGAGCTGTTTTTT.

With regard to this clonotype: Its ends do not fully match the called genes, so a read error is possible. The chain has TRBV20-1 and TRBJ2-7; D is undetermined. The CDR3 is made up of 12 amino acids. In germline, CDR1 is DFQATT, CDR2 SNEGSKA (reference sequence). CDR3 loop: CSARGESYEQYF. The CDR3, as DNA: TGCAGTGCGAGAGGAGAGTCCTACGAGCAGTACTTC.

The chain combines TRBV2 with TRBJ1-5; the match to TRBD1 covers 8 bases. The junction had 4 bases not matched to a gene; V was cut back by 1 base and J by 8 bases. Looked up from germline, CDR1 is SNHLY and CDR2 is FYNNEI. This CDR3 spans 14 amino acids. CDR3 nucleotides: TGTGCCAGCAGTGAAGGGACAGGGTTTGAGCCCCAGCATTTT. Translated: CASSEGTGFEPQHF.

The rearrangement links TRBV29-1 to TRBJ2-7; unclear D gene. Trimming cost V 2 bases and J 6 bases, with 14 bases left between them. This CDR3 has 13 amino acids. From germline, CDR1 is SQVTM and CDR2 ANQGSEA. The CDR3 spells CSVEYGGFGEQYF. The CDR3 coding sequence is TGCAGCGTTGAATACGGTGGGTTTGGCGAGCAGTACTTC.